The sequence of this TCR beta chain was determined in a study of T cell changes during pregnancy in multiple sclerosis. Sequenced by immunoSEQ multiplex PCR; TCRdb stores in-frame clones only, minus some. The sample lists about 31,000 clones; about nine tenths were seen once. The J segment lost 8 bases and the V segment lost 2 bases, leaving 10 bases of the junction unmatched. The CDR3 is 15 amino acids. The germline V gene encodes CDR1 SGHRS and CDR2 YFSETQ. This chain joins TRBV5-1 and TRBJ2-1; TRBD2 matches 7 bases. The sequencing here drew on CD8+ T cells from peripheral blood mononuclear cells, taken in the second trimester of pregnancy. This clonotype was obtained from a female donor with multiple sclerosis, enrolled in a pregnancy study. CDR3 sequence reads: CASSLGASGYDEQFF. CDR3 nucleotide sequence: TGCGCCAGCAGCTTAGGGGCTAGCGGTTACGATGAGCAGTTCTTC.